Presented here are 21 T cell receptor beta chains from one specimen sequenced in a study of blood T cell repertoires in COVID-19. Assay: immunoSEQ multiplex PCR; the TCRdb copy retains only in-frame clones and omits some. This table has about 460,000 clones, roughly nine tenths appearing once. Material: PBMCs or T cells enriched from blood (not recorded which). The receptors stem from a woman aged 60-75 years who had recovered from COVID-19.

The chain is built from TRBV12-5 and TRBJ2-7; 7 bases are a match to TRBD1. This CDR3 is built from 13 residues. Looked up from germline, CDR1 is LGHNT and CDR2 is FRNRAP. V trimming: 2 bases; J trimming: 6 bases; junction bases outside the gene matches: 4. The chain's CDR3 is CASGLTGVSEQYF. The CDR3, as DNA: TGTGCTAGTGGTTTGACAGGGGTTTCCGAGCAGTACTTC.

This clone was counted once. CDR3 sequence reads: CASSLGLRDGGGVDTEAFF. CDR3 coding DNA: TGTGCCAGCAGCTTAGGACTTAGGGACGGCGGGGGGGTGGACACTGAAGCTTTCTTT. V gene TRBV11-2 combines with J gene TRBJ1-1; D is possibly TRBD1 (5 bases). The CDR3 extends over 19 amino acids. Trimming left V 1 base short and J 3 bases short, with 24 bases between. The V gene's germline CDR1 is SGHAT and CDR2 FQNNGV.

The chain couples TRBV19 to TRBJ2-3, with D possibly TRBD1 on 6 matching bases. The CDR3 has 14 amino acids. CDR1 and CDR2 (germline): LNHDA, SQIVND (reference sequence). V was cut by 5 bases and J by 4 bases, with 13 bases left in between. The CDR3 region is CASSSPQGADTQYF. CDR3 sequence (DNA): TGTGCCAGTAGTTCCCCACAGGGCGCAGATACGCAGTATTTT.

The chain joins TRBV5-5 to TRBJ2-3; D unclear. V lost 5 bases to trimming and J lost 1 base, with 5 bases between them. Looked up from germline, CDR1 is SGHKS and CDR2 is YYEKEE (reference sequence). The CDR3 consists of 12 residues. CDR3 coding DNA: TGTGCCAGCAGTTATGGCACAGATACGCAGTATTTT. Protein sequence: CASSYGTDTQYF.

This clone came up a few times. CDR3 sequence: CATSAPGRSSYNEQFF. The CDR3 DNA reads as TGTGCCACCAGTGCTCCGGGGAGGAGCTCCTACAATGAGCAGTTCTTC. The rearrangement links TRBV24-1 to TRBJ2-1, with D maybe TRBD2 (6 bases). The CDR3 runs 16 residues. CDR1 and CDR2 (germline): KGHDR, SFDVKD. V was cut by 5 bases and J by 0 bases, with 13 bases left in between.

The genes are TRBV6-5 and TRBJ2-7, with TRBD1 matching over 8 bases. Trimming removed 5 bases from V and 2 bases from J; junction bases left unmatched: 5. CDR3 size: 14 residues. Germline values: CDR1 MNHEY, CDR2 SVGAGI. The CDR3 sequence: CASSPRTGPYEQYF. CDR3 bases: TGTGCCAGCAGTCCCCGGACAGGGCCCTACGAGCAGTACTTC.

This chain uses TRBV2 with TRBJ2-3, with 16 nucleotides matching TRBD2. V lost 6 bases and J lost 6; bases outside the gene matches: 0. The CDR3 runs to 14 residues. The V gene's germline CDR1 is SNHLY and CDR2 FYNNEI. The CDR3 sequence is CASRGLAGGDTQYF. The CDR3 nucleotides read TGTGCCAGCAGGGGACTAGCGGGGGGGGATACGCAGTATTTT. The full variable domain, completed using reference TRBV2 and TRBJ2-3, is EPEVTQTPSHQVTQMGQEVILRCVPISNHLYFYWYRQILGQKVEFLVSFYNNEISEKSEIFDDQFSVERPDGSNFTLKIRSTKLEDSAMYFCASRGLAGGDTQYFGPGTRLTVL.

The chain couples TRBV10-3 to TRBJ2-3; 13 bases agree with TRBD2. V gave up 2 bases and J gave up 2 bases; unmatched junction bases: 4. CDR3 length: 17 amino acids. Germline CDR1 reads ENHRY; CDR2 reads SYGVKD. CDR3 amino acids: CAISERGLAGTTDTQYF. The DNA of the CDR3 is TGTGCCATCAGTGAGCGGGGACTAGCGGGGACCACAGATACGCAGTATTTT.

This rearrangement joins TRBV18 to TRBJ1-2, with D possibly matching TRBD1 (6 bases). CDR1 is KGHSH and CDR2 is LQKENI in the germline V gene. The CDR3 totals 13 residues. The ends were cut back, 3 bases at V and 6 bases at J, with 11 bases in the middle. The CDR3 reads CASSPDRLNGYTF. CDR3 coding DNA: TGTGCCAGCTCACCGGACAGATTAAATGGCTACACCTTC.

The J gene is TRBJ2-2, the V gene TRBV15; 10 bases are a match to TRBD1. V shed 6 bases and J 7 bases; nucleotides not matched to a gene: 8. Germline loops: CDR1 LNHNV, CDR2 YYDKDF (reference sequence). CDR3 length: 15 residues. CDR3 bases: TGTGCCACCAGGGAAGACAGGGGGCGGGACGGGGAGCTGTTTTTT. This encodes CATREDRGRDGELFF. Full variable domain (rest looked up from reference TRBV15 and TRBJ2-2): DAMVIQNPRYQVTQFGKPVTLSCSQTLNHNVMYWYQQKSSQAPKLLFHYYDKDFNNEADTPDNFQSRRPNTSFCFLDIRSPGLGDTAMYLCATREDRGRDGELFFGEGSRLTVL.

The genes are TRBV10-3 and TRBJ1-5; TRBD1 aligns across 7 bases. Germline V gene sequence: CDR1 ENHRY, CDR2 SYGVKD. The junction had 1 base not matched to a gene; V was cut back by 6 bases and J by 11 bases. This CDR3 is 10 amino acids long. CDR3: CAIRQGAQHF. The CDR3 coding sequence is TGTGCCATCAGGCAGGGGGCCCAGCATTTT.

CDR3 loop: CAWSVAGGSYEQYF. The CDR3 coding sequence is TGTGCCTGGAGTGTGGCAGGGGGATCCTACGAGCAGTACTTC. This chain uses TRBV30 with TRBJ2-7; 7 nucleotides line up with TRBD1. Germline lookup yields CDR1 GTSNPN and CDR2 SVGIG (reference sequence). The CDR3 sequence is 14 residues long. Trimming took 0 bases from V and 1 from J; bases not matched to a gene: 3.

This chain connects TRBV19 to TRBJ1-6, with D perhaps TRBD1 (6 bases). V dropped 5 bases and J dropped 2 bases, with 13 bases sitting between them. The CDR3 sequence is 16 residues long. CDR1 and CDR2 (germline): LNHDA, SQIVND (reference sequence). The CDR3 region has the DNA TGTGCCAGTAGTGGCCGGGGGGCCACCTATAATTCACCCCTCCACTTT. Amino acid sequence: CASSGRGATYNSPLHF.

The chain is built from TRBV14 and TRBJ1-1; a weak D match, TRBD1 (6 bases). Looked up from germline, CDR1 is SGHDN and CDR2 is FVKESK. Trimming took off 4 bases at V and 1 base at J, with 22 bases between the two ends. The length of the CDR3 is 18 residues. The CDR3 loop is CASSLEVNDRPRNTEAFF. CDR3 bases: TGTGCCAGCAGCCTAGAAGTTAATGACAGGCCCAGGAACACTGAAGCTTTCTTT.

V and J are TRBV3-1 (or the pseudogene TRBV3-2) and TRBJ2-7; D unresolved. With 4 bases removed from V and 4 bases from J, the gap between germline ends came to 14 bases. Germline V lookup: CDR1 LGHDT, CDR2 YNNKEL (reference sequence). The CDR3 covers 14 residues. This CDR3 reads CASSRHHYDYEQYV. The CDR3 nucleotides are TGTGCCAGCAGCCGTCATCACTACGATTACGAGCAGTACGTC.

This clone appeared a single time. This rearrangement joins TRBV30 to TRBJ2-2; D is perhaps TRBD2 (5 bases). The CDR3 loop spans 14 amino acids. Deletions cut 2 bases from V and 1 base from J, with 8 bases between. The germline V gene has CDR1 GTSNPN and CDR2 SVGIG (reference sequence). The CDR3 DNA sequence: TGTGCCTGGAGTATCGCGGGGAACACCGGGGAGCTGTTTTTT. It codes for CAWSIAGNTGELFF.

The J gene is TRBJ1-5, the V gene TRBV5-8; 8 bases match TRBD1. The trim removed 5 bases at V and 8 bases at J, leaving 15 bases unmatched. The germline gives CDR1 SGHTS, CDR2 YDEGEE. There are 16 residues in the CDR3. The CDR3 region is CASSLWTGKRLEPQHF. The CDR3 DNA reads as TGTGCCAGCAGTCTCTGGACAGGGAAGAGATTAGAGCCCCAGCATTTT.

This chain joins TRBV7-2 and TRBJ2-3; TRBD2 aligns across 11 bases. The V gene end was trimmed by 2 bases and the J gene end by 0 bases; junction bases not matched to a gene: 7. The CDR3 runs 18 residues. Germline assignment: CDR1 SGHTA and CDR2 FQGNSA. CDR3: CASSLKALAGGSTDTQYF. The CDR3, as DNA: TGTGCCAGCAGCTTAAAGGCCCTAGCGGGGGGCAGCACAGATACGCAGTATTTT.

The V and J genes are TRBV18 and TRBJ2-5, with TRBD2 matching over 8 bases. Looked up from germline, CDR1 is KGHSH and CDR2 is LQKENI. Germline trimming cut 6 bases from V and 3 bases from J; bases unmatched to any gene: 6. The CDR3 spans 14 residues. In DNA form, the CDR3 reads TGTGCCAGCTCCCCGGGGGGGGGCGAAGAGACCCAGTACTTC. Protein sequence: CASSPGGGEETQYF.

The rearrangement uses TRBV6-5 and TRBJ2-7; 9 bases are shared with TRBD2. With 7 bases clipped from V and 3 bases from J, the junction kept 4 bases outside the gene matches. CDR3 length: 13 residues. Germline CDR1 reads MNHEY; CDR2 reads SVGAGI. The CDR3 sequence: CASTKAGGYEQYF. Here the CDR3 DNA reads TGTGCCAGCACCAAAGCGGGGGGCTACGAGCAGTACTTC.

The chain recombines TRBV2 with TRBJ2-5; the match to TRBD1 covers 9 bases. The CDR3 is 14 amino acids. Germline CDR1 and CDR2: SNHLY and FYNNEI. V shed 6 bases and J 5 bases; nucleotides not matched to a gene: 7. CDR3 DNA: TGTGCCAGCAGCGCCTGGACAGGGGACGAGACCCAGTACTTC. Translated, it gives CASSAWTGDETQYF.